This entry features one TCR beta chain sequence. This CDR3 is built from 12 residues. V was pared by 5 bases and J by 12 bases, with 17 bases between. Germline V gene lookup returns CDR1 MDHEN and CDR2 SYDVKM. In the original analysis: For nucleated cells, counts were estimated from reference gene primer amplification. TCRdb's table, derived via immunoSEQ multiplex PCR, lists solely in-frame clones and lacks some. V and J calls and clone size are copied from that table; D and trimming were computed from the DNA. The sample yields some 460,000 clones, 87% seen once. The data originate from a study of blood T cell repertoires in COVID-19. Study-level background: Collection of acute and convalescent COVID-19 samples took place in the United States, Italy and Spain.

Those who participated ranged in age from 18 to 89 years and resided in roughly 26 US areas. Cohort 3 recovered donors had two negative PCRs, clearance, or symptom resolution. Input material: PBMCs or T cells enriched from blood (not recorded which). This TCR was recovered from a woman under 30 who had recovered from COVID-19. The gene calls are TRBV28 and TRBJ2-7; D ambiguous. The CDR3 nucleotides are TGTGCCAGCAGTAAGACTCTTAGCTTGTGGTACTTC. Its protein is CASSKTLSLWYF.